Presented here are 32 T cell receptor beta chains from one specimen sequenced in a study of T cell responses to AZD1222 COVID-19 vaccine (dated by TCRdb to the early 2020s). Libraries were made using the immunoSEQ multiplex PCR assay. The clones in this table, taken by TCRdb from immuneACCESS, are in-frame only. Not every clone is retained; where verified, under half of the shortfall comes from an unresolved V gene, and the cause of the rest is unknown. This sample lists 95,000 to 150,000 clones; about 85% were detected once. The ten most abundant clones make up about 6.2% of the sample. What the time point label conveys for this sample: baseline before first vaccination. This specimen consisted of peripheral blood, obtained on day 0 of AZD1222 vaccination. The receptor source for this set is an adult in good health.

This clone was seen only a few times. The chain is built from TRBV28 and TRBJ2-7; D perhaps matches TRBD1 (6 bases). V gave up 7 bases and J gave up 2 bases, with 15 bases separating them. CDR1 is MDHEN and CDR2 is SYDVKM in the germline V gene. The CDR3 consists of 14 residues. Here the CDR3 DNA reads TGTGCCAGCACCGGTTGGACAGCGACCTACGAGCAGTACTTC. This gives the protein CASTGWTATYEQYF. Supplemented by reference TRBV28 and TRBJ2-7, the full variable domain reads DVKVTQSSRYLVKRTGEKVFLECVQDMDHENMFWYRQDPGLGLRLIYFSYDVKMKEKGDIPEGYSVSREKKERFSLILESASTNQTSMYLCASTGWTATYEQYFGPGTRLTVT.

The J gene is TRBJ1-5, the V gene TRBV28; 10 bases are shared with TRBD1. With 5 bases clipped from V and 3 bases from J, the junction kept 7 bases outside the gene matches. The CDR3 spans 16 residues. CDR1 MDHEN and CDR2 SYDVKM come from the germline V gene. The CDR3 DNA follows: TGTGCCAGCAGTCACCAGGGACAGGGGAACAATCAGCCCCAGCATTTT. Amino acids: CASSHQGQGNNQPQHF.

The chain has TRBV28 and TRBJ2-4; D is perhaps TRBD1 (6 bases). The CDR3 spans 12 residues. Per germline, CDR1 MDHEN and CDR2 SYDVKM. V dropped 6 bases and J dropped 13 bases, with 16 bases sitting between them. This chain's CDR3 is CASSENRVPQYF. In nucleotides, the CDR3 is TGTGCCAGCAGCGAAAACAGGGTTCCCCAGTACTTC. The entire variable domain, with the rest obtained from reference TRBV28 and TRBJ2-4, is as follows: DVKVTQSSRYLVKRTGEKVFLECVQDMDHENMFWYRQDPGLGLRLIYFSYDVKMKEKGDIPEGYSVSREKKERFSLILESASTNQTSMYLCASSENRVPQYFGAGTRLSVL.

This clone was observed a handful of times. This rearrangement joins TRBV28 to TRBJ1-6, with 10 bases matching TRBD1. The CDR3 has 14 residues. V shed 10 bases and J 7 bases; nucleotides not matched to a gene: 7. Germline-derived CDR1 and CDR2 are MDHEN and SYDVKM. DNA for the CDR3: TGTGCCATCACCGACAGGGGGCGGAATTCACCCCTCCACTTT. It codes for CAITDRGRNSPLHF.

The rearrangement joins TRBV7-8 to TRBJ2-1; 8 bases are a match to TRBD1. The CDR3 has 14 residues. CDR1 is SGHVS, CDR2 FQNEAQ, per germline. With 10 bases clipped from V and 6 bases from J, the junction kept 11 bases outside the gene matches. CDR3: CAIKEGTGTNEQFF. As DNA, the CDR3 is TGTGCCATTAAGGAGGGGACAGGCACCAATGAGCAGTTCTTC.

This clone appeared a single time. The chain links TRBV6-6 to TRBJ1-6; 8 bases line up with TRBD1. The CDR3 length is 13 residues. Germline V gives CDR1 MNHNY, CDR2 SVGAGI (reference sequence). V shed 7 bases and J 7 bases; nucleotides not matched to a gene: 3. The CDR3 DNA is TGTGCCAGCATGGGACAGGACAATTCACCCCTCCACTTT. This translates into CASMGQDNSPLHF.

This chain joins TRBV19 and TRBJ1-6; D not resolved. Germline loops: CDR1 LNHDA, CDR2 SQIVND (reference sequence). V was trimmed by 8 bases and J by 0 bases, leaving 11 bases between them. The CDR3 consists of 15 residues. CDR3 coding DNA: TGTGCCAGTCGAGACTGGAGCTCCTATAATTCACCCCTCCACTTT. Amino acid sequence: CASRDWSSYNSPLHF.

This chain joins TRBV29-1 and TRBJ1-6; no definite D call. The V end lost 0 bases, the J end lost 0 bases, and 6 bases lay between the germline ends. Germline V gene data show CDR1 as SQVTM and CDR2 as ANQGSEA. The CDR3 length is 15 residues. CDR3 protein: CSVEEKDSYNSPLHF. For the CDR3, the DNA is TGCAGCGTTGAAGAAAAAGACTCCTATAATTCACCCCTCCACTTT.

The chain joins TRBV5-6 to TRBJ1-6; tentative D call: TRBD1 (6 bases). This CDR3 has 14 residues. The germline gives CDR1 SGHDT, CDR2 YYEEEE. V lost 4 bases to trimming and J lost 4 bases, with 9 bases between them. The CDR3 bases are TGTGCCAGCAGCCGGACAGCATATAATTCACCCCTCCACTTT. Encoded protein: CASSRTAYNSPLHF.

The chain employs TRBV4-1 and TRBJ1-1; TRBD1 agrees at 8 bases. J gave up 0 bases and V 1 base, and 7 bases lay outside the gene matches. Germline CDR1 and CDR2: MGHRA and YSYEKL. The CDR3 runs to 17 residues. The CDR3 DNA reads TGCGCCAGCAGCCAAGGGACAGGGCAGGTCTTGAACACTGAAGCTTTCTTT. Protein sequence: CASSQGTGQVLNTEAFF.

The gene calls are TRBV7-8 and TRBJ1-6; TRBD1 agrees at 7 bases. V lost 0 bases and J lost 10; bases outside the gene matches: 6. Looked up from germline, CDR1 is SGHVS and CDR2 is FQNEAQ. The CDR3 length is 15 residues. The DNA of the CDR3 is TGTGCCAGCAGCTTAGCGGGGGCAGGGGGATCACCCCTCCACTTT. This gives the protein CASSLAGAGGSPLHF.

The V and J genes are TRBV28 and TRBJ1-1; D gene uncertain. V was shortened by 1 base and J by 7 bases, with 10 bases between the two germline ends. Per germline, CDR1 MDHEN and CDR2 SYDVKM. There are 13 residues in the CDR3. The CDR3 DNA reads TGTGCCAGCAGTTTATTACAGAATTATGAAGCTTTCTTT. Translation: CASSLLQNYEAFF.

This chain uses TRBV4-3 with TRBJ1-4; D is unclear. Germline loops: CDR1 LGHNA, CDR2 YSLEER. This CDR3 is 14 amino acids long. Trimming pared 0 bases from V and 5 bases from J, leaving 7 bases between. As DNA, the CDR3 is TGCGCCAGCAGCCAAGATAGAGCGAATGAAAAACTGTTTTTT. This codes for CASSQDRANEKLFF.

The chain has TRBV27 and TRBJ2-7; TRBD1 matches at 7 bases. This CDR3 region has 14 residues. The junction had 6 bases not matched to a gene; V was cut back by 7 bases and J by 0 bases. CDR1 is MNHEY, CDR2 SMNVEV, per germline (reference sequence). This CDR3 reads CASTARGSSYEQYF. The DNA for the CDR3 is TGTGCCAGCACAGCCAGGGGGAGCTCCTACGAGCAGTACTTC.

This clone was seen a single time. The chain has TRBV2 and TRBJ2-7, with D perhaps TRBD1 (6 bases). V lost 6 bases and J lost 7, with 13 bases in between. The CDR3 has 12 residues. Germline lookup yields CDR1 SNHLY and CDR2 FYNNEI. For the CDR3, the DNA is TGTGCCAGCAGCTACAACAGGGAAGAGCAGTACTTC. It codes for CASSYNREEQYF. Full variable domain (rest looked up from reference TRBV2 and TRBJ2-7): EPEVTQTPSHQVTQMGQEVILRCVPISNHLYFYWYRQILGQKVEFLVSFYNNEISEKSEIFDDQFSVERPDGSNFTLKIRSTKLEDSAMYFCASSYNREEQYFGPGTRLTVT.

In its sample, this clone was seen a few times. V is TRBV29-1 and J is TRBJ2-3, with 7 bases lining up with TRBD1. CDR1 is SQVTM and CDR2 is ANQGSEA in the germline V gene. This CDR3 has 14 amino acids. V gave up 5 bases and J gave up 4 bases; unmatched junction bases: 9. In DNA, the CDR3 is TGCAGCGTTTCCGACAGGGAGAGAGCAGATACGCAGTATTTT. Translated: CSVSDRERADTQYF.

The chain links TRBV12-3 or TRBV12-4 to TRBJ1-2, with unresolved D. Between the trimmed V and J ends, which lost 4 bases and 5 bases, there was a span of 8 bases. The CDR3 totals 12 residues. The CDR3 spells CASSSSIYGYTF. CDR3 nucleotides: TGTGCCAGCAGTTCGAGTATTTATGGCTACACCTTC.

The V and J genes are TRBV9 and TRBJ2-3; unclear D gene. Looked up from germline, CDR1 is SGDLS and CDR2 is YYNGEE. The V and J ends lost 2 bases and 1 base respectively, with 8 bases between them. The CDR3 is 14 residues long. The CDR3 sequence is CASSVDPGTDTQYF. The DNA of the CDR3 is TGTGCCAGCAGCGTGGACCCCGGCACAGATACGCAGTATTTT.

The genes are TRBV18 and TRBJ2-3, with D possibly being TRBD2 (5 bases). This CDR3 is 14 amino acids long. Germline V CDR1 and CDR2: KGHSH, LQKENI. Trimming left V 6 bases short and J 2 bases short, with 12 bases between. CDR3 nucleotide sequence: TGTGCCAGCTCGCGGGCCCTTTCCACAGATACGCAGTATTTT. It translates to CASSRALSTDTQYF.

The CDR3, as DNA: TGTGCCAGCAGACAGACAGGGGGCGCGGGCGGGGAGCTGTTTTTT. This gives the protein CASRQTGGAGGELFF. V usage is TRBV7-3 and J usage is TRBJ2-2, with 10 bases lining up with TRBD1. CDR3 size: 15 residues. Germline V gene lookup returns CDR1 SGHTA and CDR2 FQGTGA. Unmatched junction bases numbered 8, after V lost 6 bases and J lost 7 bases. The variable domain in full, completed from reference TRBV7-3 and TRBJ2-2, reads GAGVSQTPSNKVTEKGKYVELRCDPISGHTALYWYRQSLGQGPEFLIYFQGTGAADDSGLPNDRFFAVRPEGSVSTLKIQRTERGDSAVYLCASRQTGGAGGELFFGEGSRLTVL.

V usage is TRBV7-2 and J usage is TRBJ1-2; no clear D gene. Looked up from germline, CDR1 is SGHTA and CDR2 is FQGNSA. The CDR3 runs to 13 residues. V lost 3 bases and J lost 8, with 13 bases in between. CDR3 sequence: CASSFNPFMGYTF. CDR3 coding DNA: TGTGCCAGCAGCTTCAATCCCTTCATGGGCTACACCTTC.

V gene TRBV7-8 combines with J gene TRBJ1-1, with unresolved D. The CDR3 runs 15 residues. Trimming removed 1 base at V and 1 base at J, with 10 bases between. CDR1 and CDR2 (germline): SGHVS, FQNEAQ. DNA for the CDR3: TGTGCCAGCAGCTTAGGAGGTTGGGGGAACACTGAAGCTTTCTTT. Its translation is CASSLGGWGNTEAFF.

This chain connects TRBV19 to TRBJ1-2; D remains ambiguous. V lost 3 bases to trimming and J lost 1 base, with 9 bases between them. The CDR3 is 14 residues long. CDR1 and CDR2 (germline): LNHDA, SQIVND (reference sequence). As DNA, the CDR3 is TGTGCCAGTAGTATGAAGGTTAATAACTATGGCTACACCTTC. It codes for CASSMKVNNYGYTF. Using reference TRBV19 and TRBJ1-2 for the parts outside the CDR3, the full variable domain is DGGITQSPKYLFRKEGQNVTLSCEQNLNHDAMYWYRQDPGQGLRLIYYSQIVNDFQKGDIAEGYSVSREKKESFPLTVTSAQKNPTAFYLCASSMKVNNYGYTFGSGTRLTVV.

This clone was counted once. The chain links TRBV30 to TRBJ2-3; 9 bases match TRBD2. The J segment lost 3 bases and the V segment lost 3 bases, leaving 10 bases of the junction unmatched. The CDR3 has 16 amino acids. Germline CDR1 is GTSNPN and CDR2 is SVGIG (reference sequence). The chain's CDR3 is CAWSRLSGLATDTQYF. Written as DNA, the CDR3 is TGTGCCTGGAGCCGACTATCGGGACTAGCAACAGATACGCAGTATTTT.

The chain uses TRBV30 and TRBJ2-3; 7 nucleotides line up with TRBD1. The CDR3 covers 15 residues. With 0 bases clipped from V and 4 bases from J, the junction kept 7 bases outside the gene matches. Germline CDR1 GTSNPN, CDR2 SVGIG (reference sequence). CDR3 coding DNA: TGTGCCTGGAGTGTACAGGGGACAGCGGCAGATACGCAGTATTTT. Its translation: CAWSVQGTAADTQYF. The full variable domain, completed using reference TRBV30 and TRBJ2-3, is SQTIHQWPATLVQPVGSPLSLECTVEGTSNPNLYWYRQAAGRGLQLLFYSVGIGQISSEVPQNLSASRPQDRQFILSSKKLLLSDSGFYLCAWSVQGTAADTQYFGPGTRLTVL.

The genes are TRBV19 and TRBJ1-2; 7 nucleotides align to TRBD1. V shed 6 bases, J shed 4 bases, and the junction held 17 bases outside the gene matches. The CDR3 spans 17 residues. Germline V gives CDR1 LNHDA, CDR2 SQIVND (reference sequence). CDR3 loop: CASRPRGPPGQSYGYTF. As DNA, the CDR3 is TGTGCCAGTAGACCCCGGGGGCCCCCGGGACAGAGCTATGGCTACACCTTC.

The rearrangement links TRBV7-2 to TRBJ1-6; 7 bases line up with TRBD1. After removal of 5 bases from V and 8 bases from J, the junction contained 9 bases not matched to a gene. The CDR3 is made up of 15 amino acids. CDR1 SGHTA and CDR2 FQGNSA come from the germline V gene. The chain's CDR3 is CASSGGQARHSPLHF. The CDR3 DNA follows: TGTGCCAGCAGCGGCGGACAGGCTAGACATTCACCCCTCCACTTT.

The V and J genes are TRBV7-2 and TRBJ1-6; TRBD1 is a possible D gene (6 bases). There are 17 residues in the CDR3. The V and J ends lost 2 bases and 7 bases respectively, with 18 bases between them. Looked up from germline, CDR1 is SGHTA and CDR2 is FQGNSA. The CDR3 region is CASSLSVSWQGNSPLHF. The CDR3 nucleotides are TGTGCCAGCAGCTTAAGTGTCTCGTGGCAGGGGAATTCACCCCTCCACTTT.

Points on this clone: This likely comes from a read error, as the CDR3 has no conserved phenylalanine or tryptophan at its end. No DNA is shown, since the ends of the CDR3 on it are uncertain; the CDR3 is the one TCRdb lists. The rearrangement uses TRBV23-1 and TRBJ1-2. TRBV23-1 falls under the ORF class, with uncertain function. The CDR3 is 10 amino acids long, termini counted. The CDR3 loop is CASSQPSGVG.

V usage is TRBV28 and J usage is TRBJ1-2; possible D gene TRBD1, 6 bases. Trimming left V 11 bases short and J 5 bases short, with 21 bases between. Germline V gene data show CDR1 as MDHEN and CDR2 as SYDVKM. The CDR3 loop spans 14 amino acids. The CDR3: CAAFDGGQGYGYTF. In DNA, the CDR3 is TGTGCCGCATTCGACGGGGGGCAGGGTTATGGCTACACCTTC.

This clone was found once. The chain recombines TRBV28 with TRBJ1-2; D ambiguous. This CDR3 region has 12 residues. Germline V gives CDR1 MDHEN, CDR2 SYDVKM. Trimming pared 8 bases from V and 6 bases from J, leaving 13 bases between. The CDR3 DNA reads TGTGCCAGCGTCCGAGGGAGCCATGGCTACACCTTC. Amino acids: CASVRGSHGYTF.

This clone was found once. Written as DNA, the CDR3 is TGTGCCAGCAGTTACACACTGGACCCATCAGATCAGCCCCAGCATTTT. It specifies CASSYTLDPSDQPQHF. The chain uses TRBV6-2 or TRBV6-3 and TRBJ1-5; unclear D gene. The CDR3 contains 16 residues. In germline, CDR1 is MNHEY, CDR2 SVGEGT. V was trimmed by 2 bases and J by 5 bases, leaving 16 bases between them.